The 2 T cell receptor beta chains below all came from one sample that was sequenced in a study of technical replicates of blood from a handful of donors. Method: immunoSEQ multiplex PCR; TCRdb's copy keeps in-frame clones and lacks some. The table records 85,000 to 100,000 clones, 85% to 95% of them present only once. The sample comprised T cells isolated from PBMCs. These receptors came from a human donor in good health.

The V call is TRBV4-1, the J call TRBJ2-7, with 9 bases matching TRBD1. Trimming took 3 bases from V and 2 from J; bases not matched to a gene: 8. Germline CDR1 reads MGHRA; CDR2 reads YSYEKL. This CDR3 is built from 16 residues. CDR3 protein: CASSQDLQGATYEQYF. In DNA form, the CDR3 reads TGCGCCAGCAGCCAGGATCTACAGGGGGCTACCTACGAGCAGTACTTC.

J is TRBJ1-4 and V is TRBV4-1; no reliable D call. Germline CDR1 reads MGHRA; CDR2 reads YSYEKL. The germline V and J ends were trimmed by 1 base and 0 bases, with 6 bases remaining between them. This CDR3 has 15 amino acids. This chain's CDR3 is CASSQVTATNEKLFF. Here the CDR3 DNA reads TGCGCCAGCAGCCAAGTTACGGCAACTAATGAAAAACTGTTTTTT.